The T cell receptor (beta chain) described here comes from a study of blood T cell repertoires in COVID-19. Turning to the study itself: The United States, Italy and Spain were the sources of the acute and convalescent COVID-19 samples. T cells, B-cell-depleted T cells, or PBMCs supplied cDNA or gDNA.

V gave up 4 bases and J gave up 0 bases; unmatched junction bases: 9. Germline assignment: CDR1 SGHRS and CDR2 YFSETQ. CDR3 size: 16 residues. Original data processing: Amplification of reference gene primers was used by the study to estimate nucleated cell counts. Produced via immunoSEQ multiplex PCR; TCRdb's table is partial and in-frame only. The V and J calls and clone size are taken from that table; D and trimming were inferred from the DNA. The sample carries over 250,000 clones, 65% to 90% recorded once. The chain joins TRBV5-1 to TRBJ1-1, with 7 bases lining up with TRBD1. Material for sequencing was peripheral blood. The receptor comes from a human donor in a cohort sampled during active COVID-19. CDR3 coding DNA: TGCGCCAGCAGCAGGACAGGAGTGAAAATGAACACTGAAGCTTTCTTT. This codes for CASSRTGVKMNTEAFF.